The source of this T cell receptor beta chain is a study of type 1 regulatory T cells. Whole-study results and caveats: Tr1 cells had a more restricted TCR repertoire than non-Tr1 cells.

MiXCR was run by TCRdb on the reads, yielding one entry per CDR3 protein. Of tens of thousands of distinct CDR3 sequences listed, around 21% were seen once; the top ten hold 8.3%. This clonotype has a handful of counts. Antigen: not known. V was pared by 2 bases and J by 4 bases, with 8 bases between. CDR3 length equals 14 residues. The sample consisted of cultured type 1 regulatory T (Tr1) cells, either the whole culture or a sorted fraction (not recorded which). The receptor was derived from a human donor in good health. The chain is built from TRBV12-3 or TRBV12-4 and TRBJ2-2; D perhaps matches TRBD2 (5 bases). Here the CDR3 DNA reads TGTGCCAGCAGTTTATGGGAGAGCACCGGGGAGCTGTTTTTT. It yields the protein CASSLWESTGELFF.